This T cell receptor beta chain was captured by sequencing in a study of blood T cells in healthy people across ages. Only a few counts were recorded for this clonotype. Combining a sample-barcoded 5' primer with a J-beta primer mix, a second PCR ran for roughly 7 to 12 cycles. Sequencing yielded, for each sample, at least 3 million paired-end reads carrying CDR3. MiXCR was run by TCRdb on the 5' RACE reads, yielding one entry per CDR3 protein. The repertoire holds around 990,000 distinct CDR3 sequences, with 20% to 25% as singletons. The sample, around 9.9 milliliters of peripheral blood, was drawn from each donor. The data were also submitted as part of a second study, on T cells of mothers and their children. That publication notes: The entire RNA extract went into cDNA synthesis at about 1.5 ug per 15 ul.

Sample: blood. The receptor was derived from a girl aged 2-10 years in good health.

In nucleotides, the CDR3 is TGTGCCAGCAGTCGAGGACCTCCCCAGCAGTACTTC. Translating gives CASSRGPPQQYF. V is TRBV28 and J is TRBJ2-7; unclear D gene. V lost 5 bases, J lost 8 bases, and 13 bases lay in between. Germline V gene lookup returns CDR1 MDHEN and CDR2 SYDVKM. The CDR3 spans 12 residues.